These T cell receptor beta chains were read from a single sample in a study of CD8+ T cells in alopecia areata. Using immunoSEQ multiplex PCR, the repertoire was profiled, and TCRdb retains in-frame clones only, with some absent. Of 95,000 to 100,000 clones in the sample, 50% to 60% were seen once. This specimen consisted of CD8+ T cells sorted from blood, obtained at week 56, from a patient treated with tofacitinib. These TCRs come from a human donor with alopecia areata. CDR3s leave out the opening cysteine and the closing phenylalanine or tryptophan. Fields, in order: CDR3 protein, V gene, D gene. A D gene is named only where the DNA matches it firmly.

SVLTSGGSGELF | TRBV29-1 | TRBD2
ASSLGGLLSYEQY | TRBV5-4 | -
ASSQTVGTDTQY | TRBV7-9 | -
ASSLSGLEQY | TRBV27 | -
ASSPRGRNQETQY | TRBV7-6 | -
ASSFSSGAMPDTQY | TRBV28 | TRBD2
ASSVLSQPETQY | TRBV11-2 | -
ASSWTSGDTDTQY | TRBV7-2 | TRBD2
ASSQTEQETQY | TRBV5-1 | -
ATSRIGETSLRPQH | TRBV15 | -
ASSIQTGNGETQY | TRBV9 | TRBD1
ASSLGDRSEQY | TRBV13 | -
ASTPGHEVADTQY | TRBV6-6 | -
ASSLGAGGELF | TRBV2 | -
ASSADQGRETQY | TRBV7-8 | -
ASSPERGANVLT | TRBV11-2 | -
ASSIGQGAYEQY | TRBV19 | TRBD1
AIGTGGYEQY | TRBV10-3 | TRBD1
ASSLGGGAGTQY | TRBV7-3 | -
ASSEATSGGILT | TRBV6-1 | TRBD2
ASSEWGRAQDEQF | TRBV9 | -
ASSTKRQNTEAF | TRBV2 | -
ASSQGQRNSPLH | TRBV23-1 | -
ASSDFSEQY | TRBV6-5 | -
ATSATAGQEYNEQF | TRBV15 | TRBD1
ASSGVLFTQY | TRBV2 | -
ASSTVSFYYGYT | TRBV25-1 | -
ASRSTGGQETQY | TRBV4-1 | TRBD1
ASSPGSGGEQY | TRBV4-1 | -
ASRDGQGGTEAF | TRBV2 | TRBD1
SVVLPGRTGYGYT | TRBV29-1 | TRBD1
ASSLVTVNQPQH | TRBV5-8 | -
AWTSGDRYT | TRBV30 | -
AWSPGGAETQY | TRBV30 | -
ATQSEEETQY | TRBV19 | -
ASSQEGGFGYGYT | TRBV4-1 | -
ASSEFGANNSPLH | TRBV25-1 | -
ASSLVLSGGSYNEQF | TRBV19 | TRBD2
SVEGAISTDTQY | TRBV29-1 | -
ASSYRDGSYEQY | TRBV4-2 | -
ASSLRADTQY | TRBV7-9 | -
ASRQTDSADTQY | TRBV4-1 | -
ASAGYYEQY | TRBV25-1 | -
SVRQGNPYEKLF | TRBV29-1 | TRBD1
ASSYQYNEQF | TRBV7-9 | -
ASSGGPRVGSPLH | TRBV9 | -